These 23 T cell receptor beta chains originate from one sample sequenced in a study of PD-L1 blockade in urothelial cancer (dated by TCRdb to about 2017). The library was produced with the immunoSEQ multiplex PCR assay. Sourced from immuneACCESS, this table was stored by TCRdb with only in-frame sequences that have V and J called. A share of the clones is absent; for the studies checked, an unresolved V gene accounts for under half, and the remainder has no known explanation. Here the sample has roughly 52,000 clones; 75% to 90% occur a single time. The ten biggest clones cover 1% to 1.5% of the sample. The time point label of this sample denotes: pretreatment peripheral blood. This specimen consisted of PBMCs, obtained around atezolizumab (anti-PD-L1) treatment. The origin of the receptors is a man aged 50 to 60 with urothelial cancer.

In DNA form, the CDR3 reads TGTGCCAGCAGTGAAAGGACTAGCGGGGGCCTCACGATACACACCGGGGAGCTGTTTTTT. Translated, it gives CASSERTSGGLTIHTGELFF. This rearrangement joins TRBV2 to TRBJ2-2; 13 bases match TRBD2. Trimming at V came to 2 bases and at J to 3 bases, leaving 12 bases not matched to a gene. Germline V gene lookup returns CDR1 SNHLY and CDR2 FYNNEI. CDR3 length: 20 amino acids. Looking up the rest from reference TRBV2 and TRBJ2-2 gives the full variable domain: EPEVTQTPSHQVTQMGQEVILRCVPISNHLYFYWYRQILGQKVEFLVSFYNNEISEKSEIFDDQFSVERPDGSNFTLKIRSTKLEDSAMYFCASSERTSGGLTIHTGELFFGEGSRLTVL.

V usage is TRBV20-1 and J usage is TRBJ2-5; TRBD2 might be the D (5 bases). There are 11 residues in the CDR3. V was shortened by 3 bases and J by 5 bases, with 7 bases between the two germline ends. The germline CDR1 and CDR2 sequences are DFQATT and SNEGSKA (reference sequence). For the CDR3, the DNA is TGCAGTGCTAGCGGGGTTGAGACCCAGTACTTC. Translating it yields CSASGVETQYF.

The gene calls are TRBV14 and TRBJ2-7, with 14 bases matching TRBD2. Germline V gene lookup returns CDR1 SGHDN and CDR2 FVKESK. Losses at the gene ends were 3 bases for V and 4 bases for J; bases not matched to a gene: 20. This CDR3 has 21 residues. This CDR3 reads CASSHIYPGTSGRATAYEQYF. CDR3 nucleotides: TGTGCCAGCAGCCACATTTATCCCGGGACTAGCGGGAGAGCAACAGCATACGAGCAGTACTTC.

V usage is TRBV7-9 and J usage is TRBJ2-2, with a weak D call TRBD1 (6 bases). Trimming left V 3 bases short and J 3 bases short, with 11 bases between. The CDR3 sequence is 15 residues long. Looked up from germline, CDR1 is SEHNR and CDR2 is FQNEAQ (reference sequence). The CDR3, as DNA: TGTGCCAGCAGCTTTGGGCAGGGGTACACCGGGGAGCTGTTTTTT. Its protein product is CASSFGQGYTGELFF.

This sequence joins TRBV7-2 and TRBJ1-1; no definite D call. Per germline, CDR1 SGHTA and CDR2 FQGNSA. CDR3 length equals 13 residues. Trimming cost V 1 base and J 9 bases, with 12 bases left between them. The CDR3 is CASSLGAARQAFF. The DNA of the CDR3 is TGTGCCAGCAGCTTAGGGGCAGCTCGTCAAGCTTTCTTT.

V gene TRBV21-1 combines with J gene TRBJ2-7; the table's TRBD1 call for D was not verified on the DNA. TRBV21-1 counts as a pseudogene. The CDR3 is 12 amino acids. The DNA of the CDR3 is TGTGCCAGCTGGAGTGGGGACACCGAGCAGTACTTC. It encodes CASWSGDTEQYF.

The V and J genes are TRBV6-1 and TRBJ1-5; unclear D gene. Germline loops: CDR1 MNHNS, CDR2 SASEGT. V was cut by 4 bases and J by 10 bases, with 17 bases left in between. The CDR3 length is 14 residues. The chain's CDR3 is CASSVSPSEAPQHF. The CDR3 region has the DNA TGTGCCAGCAGTGTGTCTCCCAGCGAAGCACCCCAGCATTTT.

This clone was counted a single time. J is TRBJ2-7 and V is TRBV6-5; tentatively, D is TRBD2 (6 bases). Germline CDR1 and CDR2: MNHEY and SVGAGI. This CDR3 is 16 amino acids long. Deletions cut 0 bases from V and 0 bases from J, with 12 bases between. The CDR3 reads CASSYSSGVTSYEQYF. CDR3 DNA sequence: TGTGCCAGCAGTTACTCATCGGGGGTCACCTCCTACGAGCAGTACTTC.

The chain recombines TRBV19 with TRBJ2-1, with TRBD2 matching 10 bases. V was pared by 3 bases and J by 7 bases, with 9 bases of the junction left unmatched. The CDR3 loop spans 16 amino acids. Per germline, CDR1 LNHDA and CDR2 SQIVND (reference sequence). The DNA of the CDR3 is TGTGCCAGTAGTATTCTAGCGGGGGCGGGGTTAAATGAGCAGTTCTTC. Translated, it gives CASSILAGAGLNEQFF.

The J gene is TRBJ2-7, the V gene TRBV9; 8 bases are shared with TRBD1. There are 13 residues in the CDR3. Germline V gene data show CDR1 as SGDLS and CDR2 as YYNGEE. After removal of 3 bases from V and 2 bases from J, the junction contained 1 base not matched to a gene. CDR3 coding DNA: TGTGCCAGCAGCGCAGGGGGCGCCTACGAGCAGTACTTC. Protein product: CASSAGGAYEQYF.

The J gene is TRBJ2-3, the V gene TRBV4-1; D is possibly TRBD1 (7 bases). Trimming removed 8 bases at V and 4 bases at J, with 22 bases between. The CDR3 extends over 16 amino acids. CDR1 and CDR2 from the germline V gene are MGHRA and YSYEKL. The DNA for the CDR3 is TGCGCCAGCTCGCTTGACAGGGCCTCGGGGGCAGATACGCAGTATTTT. It translates to CASSLDRASGADTQYF.

The J gene is TRBJ2-7, the V gene TRBV5-5, with D possibly being TRBD2 (6 bases). V lost 0 bases, J lost 4 bases, and 14 bases lay in between. CDR1 is SGHKS, CDR2 YYEKEE, per germline (reference sequence). This CDR3 is 15 amino acids long. In DNA form, the CDR3 reads TGTGCCAGCAGCTTGGCGGAGGGCCTAGAATACGAGCAGTACTTC. Translating it yields CASSLAEGLEYEQYF.

This rearrangement joins TRBV6-5 to TRBJ2-7; the match to TRBD2 covers 9 bases. Germline values: CDR1 MNHEY, CDR2 SVGAGI. The ends lost 6 bases at V and 3 bases at J; junction bases unmatched: 6. This CDR3 is built from 14 residues. The CDR3 DNA follows: TGTGCCAGCAGGAGACTAGCGGCAATCTACGAGCAGTACTTC. It is translated as CASRRLAAIYEQYF.

The chain combines TRBV11-2 with TRBJ2-7, with TRBD2 matching 16 bases. The V gene's germline CDR1 is SGHAT and CDR2 FQNNGV. Losses at the gene ends were 5 bases for V and 5 bases for J; bases not matched to a gene: 15. The CDR3 sequence is 19 residues long. The CDR3 DNA reads TGTGCCAGCAGCCATCCGGGACTAGCGGGAGGGCCAGGGTCCGACGAGCAGTACTTC. It yields the protein CASSHPGLAGGPGSDEQYF.

This rearrangement joins TRBV6-4 to TRBJ2-3; no reliable D call. Germline V gives CDR1 MRHNA, CDR2 SNTAGT. This CDR3 spans 15 amino acids. Between the trimmed V and J ends, which lost 6 bases and 0 bases, there was a span of 13 bases. The CDR3 loop is CASSETTTSTDTQYF. DNA for the CDR3: TGTGCCAGCAGCGAAACGACGACTAGCACAGATACGCAGTATTTT.

The chain's CDR3 is CASSFLAGRNPYEQYF. The DNA for the CDR3 is TGTGCCAGCAGCTTTCTAGCGGGACGGAACCCCTACGAGCAGTACTTC. The genes are TRBV7-2 and TRBJ2-7; 9 positions match TRBD2. Germline CDR1 is SGHTA and CDR2 is FQGNSA. The V segment lost 3 bases and the J segment 2 bases; nucleotides outside the gene matches: 8. CDR3 length equals 16 residues.

This chain links TRBV18 with TRBJ1-3; 11 bases match TRBD1. Germline V lookup: CDR1 KGHSH, CDR2 LQKENI. The junction had 2 bases not matched to a gene; V was cut back by 4 bases and J by 0 bases. The CDR3 loop spans 16 amino acids. CDR3 amino acids: CASSRDRGSSGNTIYF. DNA of the CDR3: TGTGCCAGCTCACGGGACAGGGGGTCCTCTGGAAACACCATATATTTT.

The chain employs TRBV29-1 and TRBJ2-5; TRBD2 aligns across 15 bases. Germline trimming cut 5 bases from V and 4 bases from J; bases unmatched to any gene: 5. Germline CDR1 is SQVTM and CDR2 is ANQGSEA. The CDR3 has 15 residues. The DNA of the CDR3 is TGCAGCGTTATTGGACTAGCGGGGGGGGGAGAGACCCAGTACTTC. It encodes CSVIGLAGGGETQYF.

The V gene is TRBV2, the J gene TRBJ2-1; 8 bases match TRBD1. V dropped 6 bases and J dropped 6; count of bases not matched to a gene: 13. The CDR3 loop spans 16 amino acids. The germline gives CDR1 SNHLY, CDR2 FYNNEI. The CDR3 reads CASSSTGVTRINEQFF. CDR3 DNA: TGTGCCAGCAGCTCGACAGGGGTAACTCGCATCAATGAGCAGTTCTTC.

The rearrangement uses TRBV7-2 and TRBJ2-1; 7 bases are a match to TRBD2. The CDR3 totals 15 residues. Per germline, CDR1 SGHTA and CDR2 FQGNSA. V shed 4 bases, J shed 4 bases, and the junction held 7 bases outside the gene matches. The CDR3 protein is CASSSGLFIYNEQFF. CDR3 DNA: TGTGCCAGCAGCTCGGGACTATTCATTTACAATGAGCAGTTCTTC.

V gene TRBV19 combines with J gene TRBJ1-6; 9 bases are shared with TRBD1. Germline V CDR1 and CDR2: LNHDA, SQIVND (reference sequence). Unmatched junction bases numbered 5, after V lost 8 bases and J lost 6 bases. The length of the CDR3 is 14 residues. The DNA for the CDR3 is TGTGCCAGTGGAACGGGACAGGGTAATTCACCCCTCCACTTT. Its translation: CASGTGQGNSPLHF. Looking up the rest from reference TRBV19 and TRBJ1-6 gives the full variable domain: DGGITQSPKYLFRKEGQNVTLSCEQNLNHDAMYWYRQDPGQGLRLIYYSQIVNDFQKGDIAEGYSVSREKKESFPLTVTSAQKNPTAFYLCASGTGQGNSPLHFGNGTRLTVT.

V gene TRBV18 combines with J gene TRBJ2-1, with 11 bases lining up with TRBD2. J was trimmed by 5 bases and V by 3 bases; bases with no gene match: 9. The CDR3 spans 17 residues. Germline CDR1 is KGHSH and CDR2 is LQKENI. DNA of the CDR3: TGTGCCAGCTCACCCCCCGGCGGGACTAGCGGCGACAATGAGCAGTTCTTC. Its translation is CASSPPGGTSGDNEQFF. The full variable domain, in which reference TRBV18 and TRBJ2-1 provide the parts outside the CDR3, is NAGVMQNPRHLVRRRGQEARLRCSPMKGHSHVYWYRQLPEEGLKFMVYLQKENIIDESGMPKERFSAEFPKEGPSILRIQQVVRGDSAAYFCASSPPGGTSGDNEQFFGPGTRLTVL.

This clone is a singleton in its sample. V is TRBV27 and J is TRBJ1-1; the D gene is possibly TRBD1 (6 bases). Trimming removed 7 bases from V and 3 bases from J, with 27 bases in between. Per the germline V gene, CDR1 is MNHEY and CDR2 is SMNVEV (reference sequence). The CDR3 is made up of 18 amino acids. The CDR3 nucleotides are TGTGCCAGCACCCCGGGCTGGCAGGGGACCTTTAGTGACACTGAAGCTTTCTTT. Protein sequence: CASTPGWQGTFSDTEAFF.